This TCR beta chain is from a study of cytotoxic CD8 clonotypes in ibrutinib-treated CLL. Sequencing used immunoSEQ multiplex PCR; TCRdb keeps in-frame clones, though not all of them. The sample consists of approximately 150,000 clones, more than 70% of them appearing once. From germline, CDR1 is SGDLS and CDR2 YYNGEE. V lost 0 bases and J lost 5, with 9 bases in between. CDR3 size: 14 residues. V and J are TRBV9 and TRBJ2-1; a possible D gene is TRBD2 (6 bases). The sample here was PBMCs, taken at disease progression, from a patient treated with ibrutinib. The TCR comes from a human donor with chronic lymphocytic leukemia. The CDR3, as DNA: TGTGCCAGCAGCGTAGTGCGGGACGACAATGAGCAGTTCTTC. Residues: CASSVVRDDNEQFF. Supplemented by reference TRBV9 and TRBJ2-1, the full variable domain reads DSGVTQTPKHLITATGQRVTLRCSPRSGDLSVYWYQQSLDQGLQFLIQYYNGEERAKGNILERFSAQQFPDLHSELNLSSLELGDSALYFCASSVVRDDNEQFFGPGTRLTVL.